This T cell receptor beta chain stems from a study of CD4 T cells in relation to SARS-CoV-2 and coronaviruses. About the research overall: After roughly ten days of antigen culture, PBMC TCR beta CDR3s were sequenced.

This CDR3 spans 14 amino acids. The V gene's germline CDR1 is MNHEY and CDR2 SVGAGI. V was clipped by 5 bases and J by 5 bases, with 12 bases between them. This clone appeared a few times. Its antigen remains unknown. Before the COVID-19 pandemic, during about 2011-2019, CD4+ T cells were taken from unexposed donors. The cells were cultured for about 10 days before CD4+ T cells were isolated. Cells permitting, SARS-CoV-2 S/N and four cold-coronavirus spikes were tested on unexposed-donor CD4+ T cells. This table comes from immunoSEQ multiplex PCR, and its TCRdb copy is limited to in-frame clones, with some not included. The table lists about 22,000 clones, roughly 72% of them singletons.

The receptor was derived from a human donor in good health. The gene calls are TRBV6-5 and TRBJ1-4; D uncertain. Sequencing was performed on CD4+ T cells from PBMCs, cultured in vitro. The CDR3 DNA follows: TGTGCCAGCAGTCAACAGCCATCAAATGAAAAACTGTTTTTT. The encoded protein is CASSQQPSNEKLFF.